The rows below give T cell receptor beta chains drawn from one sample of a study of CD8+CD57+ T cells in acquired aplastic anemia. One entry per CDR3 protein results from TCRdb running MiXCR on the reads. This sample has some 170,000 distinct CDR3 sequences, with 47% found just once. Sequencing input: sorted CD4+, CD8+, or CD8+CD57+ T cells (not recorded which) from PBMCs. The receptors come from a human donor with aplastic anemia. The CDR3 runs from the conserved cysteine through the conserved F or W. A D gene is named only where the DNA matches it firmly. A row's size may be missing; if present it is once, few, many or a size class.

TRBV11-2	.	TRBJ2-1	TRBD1	CASSFPGTGITEQFF	TGTGCCAGCAGCTTTCCCGGGACAGGGATAACTGAGCAGTTCTTC
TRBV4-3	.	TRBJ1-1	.	CASSQEVNRLRNTEAFF	TGCGCCAGCAGCCAAGAAGTTAACAGATTAAGGAACACTGAAGCTTTCTTT
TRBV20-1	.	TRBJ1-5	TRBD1	CSAGTGGGPQHF	TGCAGTGCAGGGACAGGGGGTGGACCCCAGCATTTT
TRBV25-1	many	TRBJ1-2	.	CASSDRTGYHGYTF	TGTGCCAGCAGTGACCGAACAGGGTATCATGGCTACACCTTC
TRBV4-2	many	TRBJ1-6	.	CASSQDLERSPLHF	TGTGCCAGCAGCCAAGATCTCGAGAGATCACCCCTCCACTTT
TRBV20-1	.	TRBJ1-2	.	CGHYGHTF	TGCGGTCACTATGGCCACACCTTC
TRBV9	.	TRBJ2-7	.	CASSVASGEQYF	TGTGCCAGCAGCGTAGCGTCGGGCGAGCAGTACTTC
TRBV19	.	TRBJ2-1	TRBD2	CASSTRTSGGAYNEQFF	TGTGCCAGTAGTACCAGGACTAGCGGGGGGGCTTACAATGAGCAGTTCTTC
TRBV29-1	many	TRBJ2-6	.	CSVALGANVLTF	TGCAGCGTCGCCCTCGGGGCCAACGTCCTGACTTTC
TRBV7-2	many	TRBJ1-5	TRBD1	CASSLVATGGGFNQPQHF	TGTGCCAGCAGCTTAGTAGCGACAGGGGGTGGATTTAATCAGCCCCAGCATTTT
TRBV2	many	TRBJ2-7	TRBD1	CASRLGGGYEQYF	TGTGCCAGCAGATTAGGGGGCGGCTACGAGCAGTACTTC
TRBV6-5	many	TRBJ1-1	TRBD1	CASSPGGASTEAFF	TGTGCCAGCAGCCCAGGGGGCGCGAGTACTGAAGCTTTCTTT
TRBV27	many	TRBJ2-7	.	CASSLTPLVSYEQYF	TGTGCCAGCAGTTTAACCCCTTTGGTCTCCTACGAGCAGTACTTC